This TCR beta chain was recorded in a study of cytomegalovirus exposure and HLA in healthy donors. The overall study: Across almost 400 genotyped donors, about 81% landed in the Caucasian-associated ancestry cluster. Whole-study findings and limits: TCR beta V- and J-gene trimming, according to a later analysis, was linked to a missense DCLRE1C variant. Across all donors, roughly uniform sequencing depth was an assumption of the presence/absence analyses.

This clone came up once. What it binds is not known. The PCR employed 60 Vbeta primers together with 13 Jbeta primers. Here immunoSEQ multiplex PCR was the method, and the copy in TCRdb shows in-frame clones only, minus some. The repertoire consists of around 170,000 clones, with approximately 80% occurring once and the leading ten covering approximately 1.5%. The V segment lost 5 bases and the J segment 11 bases; nucleotides outside the gene matches: 13. The CDR3 covers 15 residues. Germline V gene lookup returns CDR1 SEHNR and CDR2 FQNEAQ (reference sequence). The TCR sequence derives from a woman aged 18-29 years in good health and CMV-seronegative. The sample taken for sequencing was PBMCs. The chain joins TRBV7-9 to TRBJ1-4; TRBD1 agrees at 8 bases. This CDR3 reads CASSLALKDREKLFF. The DNA of the CDR3 is TGTGCCAGCAGCCTGGCACTAAAGGACAGGGAGAAACTGTTTTTT.